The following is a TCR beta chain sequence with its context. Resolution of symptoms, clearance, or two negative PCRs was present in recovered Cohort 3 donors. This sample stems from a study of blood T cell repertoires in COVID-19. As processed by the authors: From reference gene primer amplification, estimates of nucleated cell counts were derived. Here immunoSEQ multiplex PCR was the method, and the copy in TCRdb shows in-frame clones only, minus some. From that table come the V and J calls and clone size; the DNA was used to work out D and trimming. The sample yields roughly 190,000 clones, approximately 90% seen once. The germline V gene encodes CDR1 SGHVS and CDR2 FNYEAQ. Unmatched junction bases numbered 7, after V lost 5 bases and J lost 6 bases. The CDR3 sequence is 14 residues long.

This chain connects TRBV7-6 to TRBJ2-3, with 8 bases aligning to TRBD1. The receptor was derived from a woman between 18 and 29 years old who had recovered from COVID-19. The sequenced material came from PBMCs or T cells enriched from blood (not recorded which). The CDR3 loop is CASSLGTGPDTQYF. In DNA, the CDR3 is TGTGCCAGCAGCCTAGGGACAGGCCCCGATACGCAGTATTTT.